One and the same sample provided the 28 T cell receptor beta chains below, sequenced in a study of blood T cell repertoires in COVID-19 (dated by TCRdb to the early 2020s). Libraries were prepared through the immunoSEQ multiplex PCR assay. The source is immuneACCESS, and TCRdb retained only in-frame sequences with V and J called. Part of the clones is not carried over; for the studies checked, unresolved V genes explain less than half of this, and the remainder is unexplained. The sample includes around 400,000 clones, with around 83% observed a single time. Approximately 5.4% of the sample goes to the ten largest clones. The sequenced material came from PBMCs or T cells enriched from blood (not recorded which). These receptors all stem from a woman aged 45-65 years who had recovered from COVID-19.

The chain links TRBV6-2 or TRBV6-3 to TRBJ1-2; 7 bases map to TRBD1. Germline CDR1 is MNHEY and CDR2 is SVGEGT. V was pared by 4 bases and J by 4 bases, with 3 bases of the junction left unmatched. The CDR3 runs to 13 residues. CDR3: CASSLQGIYGYTF. As DNA, the CDR3 is TGTGCCAGCAGTTTACAGGGGATCTATGGCTACACCTTC.

The genes are TRBV12-5 and TRBJ1-6; no firm D call. Trimming stripped 3 bases from V and 7 bases from J, with 4 bases between. Germline CDR1 is LGHNT and CDR2 is FRNRAP. The CDR3 spans 12 residues. Here the CDR3 DNA reads TGTGCTAGTGGTTTTCAGAATTCACCCCTCCACTTT. This gives the protein CASGFQNSPLHF.

The gene calls are TRBV29-1 and TRBJ1-2; no clear D gene. The V and J ends lost 3 bases and 13 bases respectively, with 18 bases between them. Germline CDR1 is SQVTM and CDR2 is ANQGSEA. The CDR3 is 12 residues long. This chain's CDR3 is CSVEALAGGCTF. The CDR3 region has the DNA TGCAGCGTTGAGGCTCTTGCAGGAGGATGCACCTTC.

The CDR3 region is CASRIGGADEKLFF. The CDR3 DNA follows: TGTGCCAGCAGGATAGGGGGGGCGGATGAAAAACTGTTTTTT. The chain is built from TRBV2 and TRBJ1-4; D possibly corresponds to TRBD1 (6 bases). This CDR3 region has 14 residues. Trimming removed 6 bases at V and 6 bases at J, with 14 bases between. Germline lookup yields CDR1 SNHLY and CDR2 FYNNEI.

The rearrangement uses TRBV2 and TRBJ1-2; 8 bases match TRBD1. The junction had 7 bases not matched to a gene; V was cut back by 6 bases and J by 4 bases. The CDR3 sequence is 14 residues long. Germline loops: CDR1 SNHLY, CDR2 FYNNEI. The CDR3 sequence is CASSAGGAGYGYTF. The CDR3, as DNA: TGTGCCAGCAGCGCAGGGGGCGCCGGCTATGGCTACACCTTC.

The J gene is TRBJ1-3, the V gene TRBV6-5; the D gene is possibly TRBD1 (5 bases). This CDR3 spans 15 amino acids. The V end lost 7 bases, the J end lost 7 bases, and 20 bases lay between the germline ends. CDR1 and CDR2 (germline): MNHEY, SVGAGI. CDR3 sequence: CASTPTRVVGNTIYF. The DNA of the CDR3 is TGTGCCAGCACCCCAACCAGGGTCGTAGGTAACACCATATATTTT.

V gene TRBV18 combines with J gene TRBJ1-1, with D possibly being TRBD1 (5 bases). The CDR3 sequence is 16 residues long. Germline CDR1 KGHSH, CDR2 LQKENI. Trimming removed 3 bases at V and 3 bases at J, with 17 bases between. CDR3 bases: TGTGCCAGCTCACCGCGGCAGGGTAGGGCCGACACTGAAGCTTTCTTT. Protein: CASSPRQGRADTEAFF.

The chain combines TRBV12-3 or TRBV12-4 with TRBJ1-2; 9 bases fit TRBD1. V gave up 6 bases and J gave up 7 bases; unmatched junction bases: 6. The CDR3 runs 13 residues. The chain's CDR3 is CASSPGQGTGYTF. The CDR3 nucleotides are TGTGCCAGCAGCCCTGGACAGGGGACTGGCTACACCTTC.

The count of this clone is one. The rearrangement uses TRBV11-2 and TRBJ2-7; weak D call: TRBD1 (5 bases). CDR3 length: 15 amino acids. CDR1 SGHAT and CDR2 FQNNGV come from the germline V gene. Trimming shortened V by 1 base and J by 1 base, and 11 bases separated the two germline ends. The CDR3 nucleotides are TGTGCCAGCAGCTTAGCGTGGCAGGGATCCTACGAGCAGTACTTC. Protein: CASSLAWQGSYEQYF.

The chain couples TRBV11-2 to TRBJ2-5; maybe TRBD2 (5 bases). Germline V gene sequence: CDR1 SGHAT, CDR2 FQNNGV. Trimming took off 5 bases at V and 5 bases at J, with 18 bases between the two ends. CDR3 length equals 15 residues. DNA of the CDR3: TGTGCCAGCAGCCGTACGAGGGTAGTAGGGGAGACCCAGTACTTC. It specifies CASSRTRVVGETQYF.

The chain uses TRBV9 and TRBJ1-1, with 7 bases aligning to TRBD1. This CDR3 region has 15 residues. Germline-derived CDR1 and CDR2 are SGDLS and YYNGEE. V shed 4 bases, J shed 3 bases, and the junction held 9 bases outside the gene matches. CDR3 sequence (DNA): TGTGCCAGCAGCTCCCAGGGACAGACGGACACTGAAGCTTTCTTT. This gives the protein CASSSQGQTDTEAFF.

This chain uses TRBV9 with TRBJ1-4, with 8 nucleotides matching TRBD1. Germline lookup yields CDR1 SGDLS and CDR2 YYNGEE. V trimming: 4 bases; J trimming: 0 bases; junction bases outside the gene matches: 11. The CDR3 consists of 18 residues. The CDR3 bases are TGTGCCAGCAGCACCGGGACAGGAGGCTTGGCAACTAATGAAAAACTGTTTTTT. Translating it yields CASSTGTGGLATNEKLFF. The whole variable domain, filled in from reference TRBV9 and TRBJ1-4, reads DSGVTQTPKHLITATGQRVTLRCSPRSGDLSVYWYQQSLDQGLQFLIQYYNGEERAKGNILERFSAQQFPDLHSELNLSSLELGDSALYFCASSTGTGGLATNEKLFFGSGTQLSVL.

This clone appeared a few times. The chain is built from TRBV7-9 and TRBJ2-5; D not certain. Germline V CDR1 and CDR2: SEHNR, FQNEAQ (reference sequence). Trimming left V 5 bases short and J 2 bases short, with 3 bases between. The CDR3 sequence is 11 residues long. The chain's CDR3 is CASSPQETQYF. The DNA for the CDR3 is TGTGCCAGCAGCCCTCAAGAGACCCAGTACTTC. The complete variable domain, with remaining parts taken from reference TRBV7-9 and TRBJ2-5, reads DTGVSQNPRHKITKRGQNVTFRCDPISEHNRLYWYRQTLGQGPEFLTYFQNEAQLEKSRLLSDRFSAERPKGSFSTLEIQRTEQGDSAMYLCASSPQETQYFGPGTRLLVL.

The rearrangement uses TRBV28 and TRBJ1-4; weak D call: TRBD1 (5 bases). Germline CDR1 and CDR2: MDHEN and SYDVKM. The CDR3 runs 15 residues. V lost 2 bases to trimming and J lost 3 bases, with 10 bases between them. The CDR3 is CASSLPGTSNEKLFF. In DNA form, the CDR3 reads TGTGCCAGCAGTTTACCCGGGACTTCTAATGAAAAACTGTTTTTT. The full variable domain, its missing parts supplied by reference TRBV28 and TRBJ1-4, is DVKVTQSSRYLVKRTGEKVFLECVQDMDHENMFWYRQDPGLGLRLIYFSYDVKMKEKGDIPEGYSVSREKKERFSLILESASTNQTSMYLCASSLPGTSNEKLFFGSGTQLSVL.

This clone appeared a few times. This chain joins TRBV6-6 and TRBJ1-2; D perhaps matches TRBD1 (6 bases). The V and J ends lost 2 bases and 8 bases respectively, with 12 bases between them. CDR3 length: 13 residues. Germline V gives CDR1 MNHNY, CDR2 SVGAGI (reference sequence). The CDR3 DNA reads TGTGCCAGCAGTTACGCCGAGGGGGACGGCTACACCTTC. Amino acids: CASSYAEGDGYTF.

The sample holds one count of this clone. The chain is built from TRBV27 and TRBJ1-2; perhaps TRBD1 as D (6 bases). Trimming took 7 bases from V and 7 from J, leaving 16 bases between them. The CDR3 covers 13 residues. CDR1 MNHEY and CDR2 SMNVEV come from the germline V gene (reference sequence). The DNA of the CDR3 is TGTGCCAGCACGGGGACACCAAACGGTGGCTACACCTTC. Translation gives CASTGTPNGGYTF.

This rearrangement joins TRBV27 to TRBJ2-1; D might be TRBD1 (6 bases). Germline V gene lookup returns CDR1 MNHEY and CDR2 SMNVEV (reference sequence). This CDR3 is 15 amino acids long. Trimming took 2 bases from V and 5 from J, leaving 13 bases between them. Here the CDR3 DNA reads TGTGCCAGCAGTTTACCGGGACAACTCAACAATGAGCAGTTCTTC. Encoded protein: CASSLPGQLNNEQFF.

This clone is a singleton in its sample. The rearrangement links TRBV30 to TRBJ1-3; D is perhaps TRBD1 (6 bases). This CDR3 is built from 18 residues. CDR1 is GTSNPN, CDR2 SVGIG, per germline (reference sequence). Trimming cost V 0 bases and J 0 bases, with 18 bases left between them. This CDR3 reads CAWSVVVGPGVSGNTIYF. CDR3 nucleotides: TGTGCCTGGAGTGTCGTAGTGGGCCCAGGGGTCTCTGGAAACACCATATATTTT. Full variable domain (rest looked up from reference TRBV30 and TRBJ1-3): SQTIHQWPATLVQPVGSPLSLECTVEGTSNPNLYWYRQAAGRGLQLLFYSVGIGQISSEVPQNLSASRPQDRQFILSSKKLLLSDSGFYLCAWSVVVGPGVSGNTIYFGEGSWLTVV.

The chain uses TRBV28 and TRBJ2-1; TRBD2 matches at 11 bases. Germline V CDR1 and CDR2: MDHEN, SYDVKM. V lost 4 bases and J lost 5; bases outside the gene matches: 7. The CDR3 sequence is 16 residues long. CDR3: CASSSRLAGRHNEQFF. DNA of the CDR3: TGTGCCAGCAGTTCGAGACTAGCGGGGAGACACAATGAGCAGTTCTTC.

V and J are TRBV5-1 and TRBJ2-1; D gene uncertain. V lost 0 bases, J lost 8 bases, and 12 bases lay in between. CDR1 is SGHRS and CDR2 is YFSETQ in the germline V gene. The CDR3 consists of 14 residues. CDR3 sequence: CASSLVGPGDEQFF. For the CDR3, the DNA is TGCGCCAGCAGCTTGGTAGGCCCAGGCGATGAGCAGTTCTTC.

The chain links TRBV18 to TRBJ1-2; D gene unclear. CDR1 KGHSH and CDR2 LQKENI come from the germline V gene. Trimming removed 2 bases from V and 2 bases from J, with 6 bases in between. The CDR3 loop spans 13 amino acids. CDR3 in amino acids: CASSPEGNYGYTF. For the CDR3, the DNA is TGTGCCAGCTCACCAGAGGGCAACTATGGCTACACCTTC.

The chain recombines TRBV4-3 with TRBJ1-2; TRBD1 matches 7 bases. Trimming cost V 2 bases and J 3 bases; bases outside gene matches: 6. The V gene's germline CDR1 is LGHNA and CDR2 YSLEER. This CDR3 is built from 15 residues. This chain's CDR3 is CASSQLRTGDYGYTF. CDR3 sequence (DNA): TGCGCCAGCAGCCAACTTAGGACAGGCGACTATGGCTACACCTTC.

The chain has TRBV9 and TRBJ2-1; TRBD1 matches 7 bases. This CDR3 is built from 16 residues. Trimming removed 4 bases from V and 0 bases from J; junction bases left unmatched: 7. Germline V lookup: CDR1 SGDLS, CDR2 YYNGEE. The DNA of the CDR3 is TGTGCCAGCAGCTGGACAGGCGATAGCTCCTACAATGAGCAGTTCTTC. Translated: CASSWTGDSSYNEQFF.

The CDR3 spells CASSLEGGLVYEQYF. In DNA, the CDR3 is TGTGCCAGCAGCTTAGAGGGAGGTTTAGTCTACGAGCAGTACTTC. The V call is TRBV7-8, the J call TRBJ2-7, with D possibly being TRBD2 (6 bases). The ends were cut back, 1 base at V and 3 bases at J, with 13 bases in the middle. CDR1 and CDR2 (germline): SGHVS, FQNEAQ. The CDR3 sequence is 15 residues long.

The chain has TRBV30 and TRBJ2-3; a weak D match, TRBD1 (5 bases). The ends were cut back, 0 bases at V and 2 bases at J, with 12 bases in the middle. Germline V gives CDR1 GTSNPN, CDR2 SVGIG (reference sequence). The CDR3 length is 15 residues. CDR3 sequence reads: CAWSVVQGFTDTQYF. The CDR3 DNA sequence: TGTGCCTGGAGTGTAGTGCAGGGTTTCACAGATACGCAGTATTTT.

The chain carries TRBV27 and TRBJ1-4; tentatively, D is TRBD1 (5 bases). The CDR3 totals 15 residues. Germline V gene lookup returns CDR1 MNHEY and CDR2 SMNVEV (reference sequence). V was shortened by 5 bases and J by 6 bases, with 16 bases between the two germline ends. The CDR3 sequence is CASSSWQGGDEKLFF. CDR3 nucleotides: TGTGCCAGCAGTAGCTGGCAGGGAGGGGATGAAAAACTGTTTTTT.

The chain has TRBV27 and TRBJ1-6, with TRBD1 matching over 9 bases. This CDR3 is 14 amino acids long. Germline CDR1 and CDR2: MNHEY and SMNVEV (reference sequence). Trimming took 3 bases from V and 10 from J; bases not matched to a gene: 4. For the CDR3, the DNA is TGTGCCAGCAGTTTGGGGGGACAGGGATCACCCCTCCACTTT. It codes for CASSLGGQGSPLHF.

The chain joins TRBV27 to TRBJ1-5; tentatively, D is TRBD1 (5 bases). This CDR3 comprises 15 residues. Per the germline V gene, CDR1 is MNHEY and CDR2 is SMNVEV (reference sequence). V was trimmed by 6 bases and J by 7 bases, leaving 19 bases between them. The CDR3 DNA sequence: TGTGCCAGCAGGGGAACCGGGACCGGGGGGCAGCCCCAGCATTTT. Translated, it gives CASRGTGTGGQPQHF.